Listed here are 3 T cell receptor beta chains from one sample, sequenced in a study of cytomegalovirus exposure and HLA in healthy donors. Sequenced by immunoSEQ multiplex PCR; TCRdb stores in-frame clones only, minus some. The sample shows about 140,000 clones, more than 75% of them seen only once. Sequencing was performed on PBMCs. The source of these receptors is a man younger than 35 in good health and CMV-seropositive.

The chain has TRBV5-1 and TRBJ2-7; 7 nucleotides align to TRBD2. V was clipped by 3 bases and J by 6 bases; unmatched bases: 12. This CDR3 is built from 15 residues. Germline V gene data show CDR1 as SGHRS and CDR2 as YFSETQ. CDR3 nucleotides: TGCGCCAGCAGCTACACAGAGGGGAGGGTTGGCGAGCAGTACTTC. Amino acids: CASSYTEGRVGEQYF.

This rearrangement joins TRBV19 to TRBJ1-1; 7 bases line up with TRBD1. Germline V gives CDR1 LNHDA, CDR2 SQIVND (reference sequence). This CDR3 has 14 residues. With 1 base clipped from V and 5 bases from J, the junction kept 4 bases outside the gene matches. CDR3 region: CASSIVTGWTEAFF. The CDR3 region has the DNA TGTGCCAGTAGTATAGTGACAGGGTGGACTGAAGCTTTCTTT. Variable domain in full (rest from reference TRBV19 and TRBJ1-1): DGGITQSPKYLFRKEGQNVTLSCEQNLNHDAMYWYRQDPGQGLRLIYYSQIVNDFQKGDIAEGYSVSREKKESFPLTVTSAQKNPTAFYLCASSIVTGWTEAFFGQGTRLTVV.

The V call is TRBV14, the J call TRBJ1-1, with TRBD1 matching 7 bases. Germline CDR1 reads SGHDN; CDR2 reads FVKESK. The V and J ends lost 4 bases and 0 bases, in that order; junction bases with no gene match: 8. The CDR3 is made up of 16 amino acids. DNA of the CDR3: TGTGCCAGCAGCCCTAGGACAGGTAAAATGAACACTGAAGCTTTCTTT. It is translated as CASSPRTGKMNTEAFF. Full variable domain (remainder filled in from reference TRBV14 and TRBJ1-1): EAGVTQFPSHSVIEKGQTVTLRCDPISGHDNLYWYRRVMGKEIKFLLHFVKESKQDESGMPNNRFLAERTGGTYSTLKVQPAELEDSGVYFCASSPRTGKMNTEAFFGQGTRLTVV.